What follows describes a single T cell receptor beta chain. The junction departs from germline at one end; a sequencing error may be responsible. CDR1 and CDR2 (germline): SSHAT, FNYEAQ (reference sequence). The CDR3 spans 13 residues. Method: immunoSEQ multiplex PCR; TCRdb's copy keeps in-frame clones and lacks some. The repertoire holds 55,000 to 75,000 clones, with about nine tenths as singletons. These data belong to a study of T cell changes during pregnancy in multiple sclerosis. The origin of this receptor is a female donor in good health, enrolled as a control in a pregnancy study. Sequencing used peripheral blood, obtained after pregnancy. The genes are TRBV7-7 and TRBJ1-5; perhaps TRBD1 as D (6 bases). CDR3 in DNA: TGTGCTAGCAGTCTGACCAGGGGTCAGCCCCAGCATTTT. It specifies CASSLTRGQPQHF.